This T cell receptor (beta chain) appears in the sequencing data of a study of blood T cell repertoires in COVID-19. Original data processing: The assay estimated nucleated cells by amplifying reference gene primers. Here immunoSEQ multiplex PCR was the method, and the copy in TCRdb shows in-frame clones only, minus some. The V and J calls and clone size come from that table; D and trimming were worked out from the DNA. Here the sample spans tens of thousands of clones, under 90% being singletons. Trimming removed 0 bases at V and 4 bases at J, with 16 bases between. CDR1 SGHDT and CDR2 YYEEEE come from the germline V gene. This CDR3 comprises 16 residues.

The J gene is TRBJ2-5, the V gene TRBV5-6, with TRBD2 as a possible D gene (5 bases). The TCR sequence derives from a woman in her seventies with acute or convalescent COVID-19. The sequenced sample consisted of peripheral blood. In DNA form, the CDR3 reads TGTGCCAGCAGCTTGGACTTTTCTGAGGGCTCAGAGACCCAGTACTTC. Its protein is CASSLDFSEGSETQYF.